This T cell receptor (beta chain) was captured in a study of blood T cell repertoires in COVID-19. Study-wide background: COVID-19 samples, acute and convalescent, were from the United States, Italy and Spain.

The germline V gene encodes CDR1 LNHDA and CDR2 SQIVND (reference sequence). Deletions cut 3 bases from V and 4 bases from J, with 7 bases between. The length of the CDR3 is 14 residues. Data came from immunoSEQ multiplex PCR; TCRdb stores just in-frame clones and leaves some out. Of 75,000 or so clones listed, over 80% are singletons. This chain links TRBV19 with TRBJ1-6, with D tentatively TRBD1 (5 bases). The receptor was derived from a man in his fifties or sixties with acute or convalescent COVID-19. The sample comprised peripheral blood. The CDR3 DNA reads TGTGCCAGTAGTATCGACAGATATAATTCACCCCTCCACTTT. This encodes CASSIDRYNSPLHF.